These 17 T cell receptor beta chains originate from one sample sequenced in a study of vaccination and CD4 T cells after COVID-19. Time point meaning: late sampling 161 to 241 days after vaccination in three convalescent patients. Treatment here: approximately 11-day PBMC culture with coronavirus spike peptide pools or control peptides (ViraFEST assay). The assay that was used to sequence DNA from cultured CD4+ T cells was the Oncomine TCR Beta short-read assay. Using its own MiXCR run on the PCR reads, TCRdb lists one record per CDR3 protein. The data contain more than 15,000 distinct CDR3 sequences, roughly 50% of them singletons. Antigen specificity for these receptors is unknown. The sample here was CD4+ T cells from blood, cultured in vitro, taken about 7 months after SARS-CoV-2 vaccination. The receptor source for this set is a human donor who had recovered from COVID-19.

The table lists this clonotype with a count of one. CDR3 sequence reads: CSAEMTGNEKLFF. In DNA, the CDR3 is TGCAGTGCTGAGATGACAGGGAATGAAAAACTGTTTTTT. This sequence joins TRBV20-1 and TRBJ1-4; TRBD1 matches at 7 bases. The CDR3 contains 13 residues. From germline, CDR1 is DFQATT and CDR2 SNEGSKA (reference sequence). V shed 5 bases and J 5 bases; nucleotides not matched to a gene: 5.

Relative to its sample, this clonotype is medium-sized. The V call is TRBV20-1, the J call TRBJ2-2; D may be TRBD2 (5 bases). The CDR3 length is 14 residues. V dropped 6 bases and J dropped 5 bases, with 16 bases sitting between them. The germline V gene encodes CDR1 DFQATT and CDR2 SNEGSKA (reference sequence). The CDR3 protein is CSARKGAHTGELFF. CDR3 coding DNA: TGCAGTGCGCGGAAGGGAGCGCATACCGGGGAGCTGTTTTTT.

In its sample, this clonotype was seen a few times. The V gene is TRBV20-1, the J gene TRBJ2-3, with D unresolved. The CDR3 runs to 11 residues. The V gene lost 8 bases and the J gene lost 5 bases, with 11 bases spanning the gap. The V gene's germline CDR1 is DFQATT and CDR2 SNEGSKA (reference sequence). The CDR3 DNA is TGCAGTTCCCATTACGGAGATACGCAGTATTTT. Encoded protein: CSSHYGDTQYF.

V and J are TRBV6-1 and TRBJ1-1; tentative D call: TRBD1 (5 bases). The CDR3 contains 14 residues. Trimming cost V 5 bases and J 4 bases, with 14 bases left between them. Germline assignment: CDR1 MNHNS and CDR2 SASEGT. The CDR3 is CASSLDTIGTEAFF. Here the CDR3 DNA reads TGTGCCAGCAGTCTGGACACAATCGGCACTGAAGCTTTCTTT.

This clonotype appeared a few times. The gene calls are TRBV20-1 and TRBJ2-5, with D unresolved. This CDR3 has 14 amino acids. CDR1 DFQATT and CDR2 SNEGSKA come from the germline V gene (reference sequence). The ends were cut back, 0 bases at V and 1 base at J, with 9 bases in the middle. The CDR3 nucleotides read TGCAGTGCTAGAGATTTCAGAATCCAAGAGACCCAGTACTTC. This codes for CSARDFRIQETQYF.

The CDR3 loop is CASSLGQGVGEQYF. The CDR3 DNA follows: TGTGCCAGCAGTTTAGGACAGGGAGTTGGCGAGCAGTACTTC. The V call is TRBV27, the J call TRBJ2-7; 8 bases are a match to TRBD1. Germline V gene data show CDR1 as MNHEY and CDR2 as SMNVEV (reference sequence). J was trimmed by 6 bases and V by 2 bases; bases with no gene match: 6. This CDR3 spans 14 amino acids.

The chain uses TRBV10-3 and TRBJ1-6; D gene uncertain. The germline V and J ends were trimmed by 6 bases and 8 bases, with 8 bases remaining between them. The CDR3 has 12 residues. The germline gives CDR1 ENHRY, CDR2 SYGVKD. The CDR3 region has the DNA TGTGCCATCAGGGCAGACTATTCACCCCTCCACTTT. Residues: CAIRADYSPLHF.

This chain links TRBV5-4 with TRBJ2-3, with D possibly matching TRBD1 (7 bases). Germline CDR1 reads SGHNT; CDR2 reads YYREEE (reference sequence). Trimming pared 5 bases from V and 8 bases from J, leaving 15 bases between. This CDR3 is 13 amino acids long. The CDR3 region has the DNA TGTGCCAGCAGTGGGGGGAACAGGGGTACGCAGTATTTT. This codes for CASSGGNRGTQYF.

The chain uses TRBV11-3 and TRBJ2-7; D is uncertain. Per germline, CDR1 SGHNT and CDR2 YENEEA. V was pared by 3 bases and J by 6 bases, with 9 bases between. This CDR3 is 12 amino acids long. In DNA, the CDR3 is TGTGCCAGCAGCTTGGTTGGCCGCGAGCAGTACTTC. Protein: CASSLVGREQYF.

Concerning this clonotype itself: Compared with germline, one end of the junction differs, possibly owing to a read error. V and J are TRBV6-2 or TRBV6-3 and TRBJ1-1; TRBD1 agrees at 9 bases. The CDR3 runs 11 residues. The germline V gene encodes CDR1 MNHEY and CDR2 SVGEGT. CDR3 amino acids: CASSYPGQGIF. CDR3 sequence (DNA): TGTGCCAGCAGTTACCCGGGACAGGGTATCTTT.

This chain joins TRBV7-9 and TRBJ1-2, with 7 bases identical to TRBD1. Trimming took 8 bases from V and 2 from J; bases not matched to a gene: 11. CDR1 and CDR2 from the germline V gene are SEHNR and FQNEAQ (reference sequence). This CDR3 comprises 15 residues. In nucleotides, the CDR3 is TGTGCCAGCCGAACCGGGACAGTAATGAACTATGGCTACACCTTC. Encoded protein: CASRTGTVMNYGYTF.

The chain couples TRBV27 to TRBJ2-7, with D unclear. V lost 5 bases and J lost 0, with 11 bases in between. This CDR3 has 14 amino acids. Germline V CDR1 and CDR2: MNHEY, SMNVEV (reference sequence). The CDR3 DNA reads TGTGCCAGCAGTGTACAAGGTTACTCCTACGAGCAGTACTTC. Protein: CASSVQGYSYEQYF.

This chain joins TRBV6-1 and TRBJ1-2, with D hard to call. With 5 bases removed from V and 3 bases from J, the gap between germline ends came to 10 bases. CDR3 length: 13 residues. Germline assignment: CDR1 MNHNS and CDR2 SASEGT. The CDR3 DNA sequence: TGTGCCAGCAGTCATCAGGATGACTATGGCTACACCTTC. It codes for CASSHQDDYGYTF.

This sequence joins TRBV20-1 and TRBJ2-7, with 8 bases lining up with TRBD1. J gave up 2 bases and V 6 bases, and 6 bases lay outside the gene matches. Germline CDR1 and CDR2: DFQATT and SNEGSKA (reference sequence). The CDR3 runs 13 residues. The CDR3, as DNA: TGCAGTGCCTGGACAGGGTCCACCTACGAGCAGTACTTC. The encoded protein is CSAWTGSTYEQYF.

The chain links TRBV6-5 to TRBJ1-2; D gene uncertain. Germline values: CDR1 MNHEY, CDR2 SVGAGI. The V gene lost 3 bases and the J gene lost 7 bases, with 12 bases spanning the gap. This CDR3 contains 13 residues. DNA for the CDR3: TGTGCCAGCAGTTATATAGAGTTGGGTGGCTACACCTTC. Amino acid sequence: CASSYIELGGYTF.

Within the sample, this clonotype is medium-sized. The V gene is TRBV19, the J gene TRBJ2-1; TRBD2 might be the D (7 bases). Trimming took off 3 bases at V and 6 bases at J, with 15 bases between the two ends. Germline V gene sequence: CDR1 LNHDA, CDR2 SQIVND (reference sequence). The CDR3 covers 15 residues. CDR3 loop: CASSIPRGGSNEQFF. The CDR3 coding sequence is TGTGCCAGTAGTATTCCTAGGGGGGGATCCAATGAGCAGTTCTTC.

This clonotype has more than one count but fewer than ten. The chain recombines TRBV20-1 with TRBJ1-2; the D gene is possibly TRBD1 (6 bases). Between the trimmed V and J ends, which lost 5 bases and 2 bases, there was a span of 27 bases. There are 18 residues in the CDR3. Germline assignment: CDR1 DFQATT and CDR2 SNEGSKA (reference sequence). The CDR3 is CSARPTQGQRQNNYGYTF. CDR3 DNA sequence: TGCAGTGCTCGGCCTACCCAAGGACAGCGTCAAAACAACTATGGCTACACCTTC.